These T cell receptor beta chains were read from a single sample in a study of CD8 T cells in Susac syndrome. A single record per CDR3 protein comes from TCRdb applying MiXCR to the immunoSEQ multiplex PCR reads. The sample holds about 200,000 distinct CDR3 sequences, around 96% seen once. Sequences were obtained from CD4+ T cells from PBMCs. These receptors were collected from a human donor with multiple sclerosis. The CDR3 runs from the conserved cysteine through the conserved F or W. A D gene is named only where the DNA matches it firmly. Clone sizes are given selectively: once, few, many, or a class where the clone is expanded.

j_call v_call clone_size d_call cdr3_nt cdr3_aa
TRBJ1-2 TRBV5-1 . . TGCGCCAGCAGCCCCGGGACGGAAGCTAACTATGGCTACACCTTC CASSPGTEANYGYTF
TRBJ2-5 TRBV15 . TRBD2 TGTGCCACCAGCTTGCCGGGACTAGCGGGTGAGACCCAGTACTTC CATSLPGLAGETQYF
TRBJ1-2 TRBV24-1 . . TGTGCCACCAGTCCAGTCTATGGCTACACCTTC CATSPVYGYTF
TRBJ2-5 TRBV7-8 once TRBD1 TGTGCCAGCAGCGAGACGGACAGGGGGCTGGCGGCCCAGTACTTC CASSETDRGLAAQYF
TRBJ1-2 TRBV3-1 . TRBD1 TGTGCCAGCAGCCTCGGACAGGGGGCTGTTGGCTACACCTTC CASSLGQGAVGYTF
TRBJ1-5 TRBV30 once . TGTGCCTGGAGTGTTAGTGTTAGCAATCAGCCCCAGCATTTT CAWSVSVSNQPQHF
TRBJ2-1 TRBV7-9 . TRBD2 TGTGCCAGCAGCTCCAAGGCTAGCGGGAGGGCCGGAGAGCAGTTCTTC CASSSKASGRAGEQFF
TRBJ2-1 TRBV30 . TRBD1 TGTGCCTGGAGTGGTCAGGGGGCGAGCTCCTACAATGAGCAGTTCTTC CAWSGQGASSYNEQFF
TRBJ1-1 TRBV7-9 . . TGTGCCAGCAGTCATGCCCGGTCGACGTACGCTGAAGCTTTCTTT CASSHARSTYAEAFF
TRBJ2-5 TRBV4-1 . TRBD1 TGCGCCAGCAGCCAGCTGACAGGGGGAGAGACCCAGTACTTC CASSQLTGGETQYF
TRBJ2-5 TRBV11-2 few TRBD2 TGTGCCAGCAGCCAGGGACTAGCGGGCCAAGAGACCCAGTACTTC CASSQGLAGQETQYF
TRBJ2-7 TRBV4-2 . . TGTGCCAGCAGCCAAGATAGGGGGTCTTCCCCCTACGAGCAGTACTTC CASSQDRGSSPYEQYF
TRBJ1-2 TRBV21-1 once . TGTGCCAGCAGCAAAGATGCCAACTATGGCTACACCTTC CASSKDANYGYTF
TRBJ2-1 TRBV20-1 . . TGCAGTGCTAGAGGGTGGGAGGGGGCCGCCAATGAGCAGTTCTTC CSARGWEGAANEQFF
TRBJ2-2 TRBV29-1 . . TGCAGCGCGCGAGGCCTCCCCGGGGAGCTGTTTTTT CSARGLPGELFF
TRBJ2-5 TRBV27 . TRBD1 TGTGCCAGCAGTTTTGGGACAGGCCCGAGGGAGACCCAGTACTTC CASSFGTGPRETQYF
TRBJ2-2 TRBV29-1 once . TGCAGCGTTGAAAGGGGAACCGGGGAGCTGTTTTTT CSVERGTGELFF
TRBJ1-3 TRBV5-1 . . TGCGCCAGCAGCTTGGCAGGGATTGGAAACACCATATATTTT CASSLAGIGNTIYF